This T cell receptor beta chain came from a study of T cell responses to AZD1222 COVID-19 vaccine. Only in-frame clones appear in the TCRdb table, and some are missing; sequencing was by immunoSEQ multiplex PCR. The sample has around 58,000 clones, roughly 90% seen once. Notes on this clone: Its antigen is unknown.

Study-level points and caveats: Clonal diversity may have been underestimated, and the donors were mostly white British, with more females than males. Regions left unmutated in variants are reportedly the target of nearly half of spike-specific TCRs. At 160-218 and 743-854, vaccine-associated CD4 TCRs were dominant, and they spanned spike.

This sample comprised peripheral blood, obtained 28 days after the second AZD1222 dose. The receptor's source is an adult who received the AZD1222 COVID-19 vaccine.

For the CDR3, the DNA is TGCAGCGTAGGTGGACAGGACAATAATTCACCCCTCCACTTT. This translates into CSVGGQDNNSPLHF. The chain carries TRBV29-1 and TRBJ1-6; TRBD1 matches at 7 bases. V shed 6 bases and J 5 bases; nucleotides not matched to a gene: 7. This CDR3 has 14 residues. In germline, CDR1 is SQVTM, CDR2 ANQGSEA.